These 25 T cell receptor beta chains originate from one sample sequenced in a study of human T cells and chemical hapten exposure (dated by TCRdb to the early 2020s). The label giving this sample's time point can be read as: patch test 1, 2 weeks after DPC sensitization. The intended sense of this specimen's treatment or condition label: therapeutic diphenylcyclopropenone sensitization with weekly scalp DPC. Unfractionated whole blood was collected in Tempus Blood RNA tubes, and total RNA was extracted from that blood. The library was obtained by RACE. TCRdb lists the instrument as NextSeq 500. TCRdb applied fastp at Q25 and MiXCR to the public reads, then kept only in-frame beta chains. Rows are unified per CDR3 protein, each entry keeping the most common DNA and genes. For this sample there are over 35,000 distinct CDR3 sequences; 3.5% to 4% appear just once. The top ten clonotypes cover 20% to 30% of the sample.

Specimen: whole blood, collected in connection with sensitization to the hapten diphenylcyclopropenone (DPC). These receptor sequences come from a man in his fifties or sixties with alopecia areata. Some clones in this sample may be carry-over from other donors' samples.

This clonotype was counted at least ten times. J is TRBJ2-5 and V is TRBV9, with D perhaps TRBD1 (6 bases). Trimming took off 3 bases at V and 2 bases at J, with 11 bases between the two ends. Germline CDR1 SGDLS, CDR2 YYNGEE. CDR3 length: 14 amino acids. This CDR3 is CASSGGQFQETQYF. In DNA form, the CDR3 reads TGTGCCAGCAGCGGGGGGCAGTTTCAAGAGACCCAGTACTTC.

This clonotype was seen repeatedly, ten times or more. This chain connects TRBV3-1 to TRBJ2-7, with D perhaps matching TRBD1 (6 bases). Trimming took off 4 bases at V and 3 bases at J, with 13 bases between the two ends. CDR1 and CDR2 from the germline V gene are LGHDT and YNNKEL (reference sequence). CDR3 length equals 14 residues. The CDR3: CASSRSTGYYEQYF. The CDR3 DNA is TGTGCCAGCAGCCGATCGACAGGTTACTACGAGCAGTACTTC.

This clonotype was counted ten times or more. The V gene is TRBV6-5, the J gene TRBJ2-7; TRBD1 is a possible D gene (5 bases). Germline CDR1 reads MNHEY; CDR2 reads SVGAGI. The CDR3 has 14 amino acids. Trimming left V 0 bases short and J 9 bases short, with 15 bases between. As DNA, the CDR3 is TGTGCCAGCAGTTACTCGTGGACAACGTTTGTGCAGTACTTC. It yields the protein CASSYSWTTFVQYF.

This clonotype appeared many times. For the CDR3, the DNA is TGCAGTGCGCCCTCTAGCGGGATGGTGCCCAATGAGCAGTTCTTC. This encodes CSAPSSGMVPNEQFF. V gene TRBV20-1 combines with J gene TRBJ2-1; 9 bases line up with TRBD2. Germline trimming cut 6 bases from V and 6 bases from J; bases unmatched to any gene: 12. CDR3 length equals 15 residues. Germline V gene sequence: CDR1 DFQATT, CDR2 SNEGSKA (reference sequence).

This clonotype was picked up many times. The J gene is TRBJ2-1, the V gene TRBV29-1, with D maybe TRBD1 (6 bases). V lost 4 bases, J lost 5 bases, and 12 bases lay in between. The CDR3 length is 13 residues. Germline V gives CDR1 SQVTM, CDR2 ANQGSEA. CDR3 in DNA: TGCAGCGTTGTGGGGGCTTCTCACAATGAGCAGTTCTTC. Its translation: CSVVGASHNEQFF.

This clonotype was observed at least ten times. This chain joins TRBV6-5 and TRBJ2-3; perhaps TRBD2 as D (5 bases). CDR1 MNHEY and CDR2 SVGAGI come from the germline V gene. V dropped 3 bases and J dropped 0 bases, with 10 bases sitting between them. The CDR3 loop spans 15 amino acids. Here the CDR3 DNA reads TGTGCCAGCAGTTATTCGGGAACTAGCACAGATACGCAGTATTTT. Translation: CASSYSGTSTDTQYF.

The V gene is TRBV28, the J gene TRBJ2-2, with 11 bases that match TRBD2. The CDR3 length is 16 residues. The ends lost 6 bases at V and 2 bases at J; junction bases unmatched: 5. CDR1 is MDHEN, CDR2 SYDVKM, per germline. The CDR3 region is CASRTGLAANTGELFF. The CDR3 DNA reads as TGTGCCAGCAGGACGGGACTAGCGGCCAACACCGGGGAGCTGTTTTTT. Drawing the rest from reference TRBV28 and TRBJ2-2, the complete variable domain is DVKVTQSSRYLVKRTGEKVFLECVQDMDHENMFWYRQDPGLGLRLIYFSYDVKMKEKGDIPEGYSVSREKKERFSLILESASTNQTSMYLCASRTGLAANTGELFFGEGSRLTVL.

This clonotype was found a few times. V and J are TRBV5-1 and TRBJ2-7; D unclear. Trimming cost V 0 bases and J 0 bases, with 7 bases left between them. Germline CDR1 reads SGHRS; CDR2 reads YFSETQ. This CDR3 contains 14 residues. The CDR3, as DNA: TGCGCCAGCAGCTTGGACGTGAGCTCCTACGAGCAGTACTTC. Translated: CASSLDVSSYEQYF. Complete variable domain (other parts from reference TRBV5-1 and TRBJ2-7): KAGVTQTPRYLIKTRGQQVTLSCSPISGHRSVSWYQQTPGQGLQFLFEYFSETQRNKGNFPGRFSGRQFSNSRSEMNVSTLELGDSALYLCASSLDVSSYEQYFGPGTRLTVT.

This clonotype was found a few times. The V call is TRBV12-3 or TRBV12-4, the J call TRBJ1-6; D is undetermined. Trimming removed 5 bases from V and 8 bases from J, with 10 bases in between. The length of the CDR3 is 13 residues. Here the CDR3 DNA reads TGTGCCAGCAGTAACCTCCAGGATTCACCCCTCCACTTT. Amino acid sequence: CASSNLQDSPLHF.

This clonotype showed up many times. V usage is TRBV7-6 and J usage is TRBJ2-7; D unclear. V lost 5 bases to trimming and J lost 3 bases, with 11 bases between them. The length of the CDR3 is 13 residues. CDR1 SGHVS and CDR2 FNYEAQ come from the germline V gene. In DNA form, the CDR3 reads TGTGCCAGCAGCGTTCAAAACTACTACGAGCAGTACTTC. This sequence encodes CASSVQNYYEQYF. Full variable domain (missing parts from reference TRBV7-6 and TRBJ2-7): GAGVSQSPRYKVTKRGQDVALRCDPISGHVSLYWYRQALGQGPEFLTYFNYEAQQDKSGLPNDRFSAERPEGSISTLTIQRTEQRDSAMYRCASSVQNYYEQYFGPGTRLTVT.

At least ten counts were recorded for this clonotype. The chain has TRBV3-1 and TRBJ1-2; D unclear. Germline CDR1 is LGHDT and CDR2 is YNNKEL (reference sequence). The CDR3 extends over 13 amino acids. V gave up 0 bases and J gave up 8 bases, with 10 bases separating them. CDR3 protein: CASSQDRRLGYTF. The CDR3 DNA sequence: TGTGCCAGCAGCCAAGATAGACGGCTAGGCTACACCTTC.

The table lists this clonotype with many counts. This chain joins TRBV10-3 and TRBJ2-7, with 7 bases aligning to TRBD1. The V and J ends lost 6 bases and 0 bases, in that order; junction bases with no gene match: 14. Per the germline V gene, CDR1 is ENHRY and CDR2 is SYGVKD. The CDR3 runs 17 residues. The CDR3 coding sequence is TGTGCCATCAGGGGCGGAATGGGACAGACCGACTCCTACGAGCAGTACTTC. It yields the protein CAIRGGMGQTDSYEQYF.

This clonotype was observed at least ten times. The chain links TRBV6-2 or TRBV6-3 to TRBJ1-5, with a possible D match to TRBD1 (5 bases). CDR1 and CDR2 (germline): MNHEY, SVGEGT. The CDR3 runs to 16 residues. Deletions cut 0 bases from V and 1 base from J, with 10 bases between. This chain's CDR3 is CASSYSRGTSNQPQHF. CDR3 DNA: TGTGCCAGCAGTTACTCAAGGGGCACCAGCAATCAGCCCCAGCATTTT.

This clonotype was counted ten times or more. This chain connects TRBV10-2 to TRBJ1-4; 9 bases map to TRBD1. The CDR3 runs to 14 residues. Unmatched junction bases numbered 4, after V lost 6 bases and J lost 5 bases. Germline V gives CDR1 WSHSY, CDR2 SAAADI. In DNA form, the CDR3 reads TGCGCCAGCAGCCCACAGGGGGCGAATGAAAAACTGTTTTTT. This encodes CASSPQGANEKLFF.

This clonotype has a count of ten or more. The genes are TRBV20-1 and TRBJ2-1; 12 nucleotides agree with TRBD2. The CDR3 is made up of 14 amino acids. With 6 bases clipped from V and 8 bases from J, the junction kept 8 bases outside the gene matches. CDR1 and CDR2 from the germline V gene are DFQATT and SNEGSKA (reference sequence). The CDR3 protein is CSAKLAGGFDEQFF. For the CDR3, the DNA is TGCAGTGCCAAGCTAGCGGGAGGGTTCGATGAGCAGTTCTTC.

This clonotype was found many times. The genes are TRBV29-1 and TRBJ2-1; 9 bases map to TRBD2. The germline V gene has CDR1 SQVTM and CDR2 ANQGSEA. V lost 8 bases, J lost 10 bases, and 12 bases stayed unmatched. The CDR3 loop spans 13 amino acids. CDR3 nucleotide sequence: TGCAGCCTTAGCGGGAGCACTTCAGGAGAGCAGTTCTTC. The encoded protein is CSLSGSTSGEQFF.

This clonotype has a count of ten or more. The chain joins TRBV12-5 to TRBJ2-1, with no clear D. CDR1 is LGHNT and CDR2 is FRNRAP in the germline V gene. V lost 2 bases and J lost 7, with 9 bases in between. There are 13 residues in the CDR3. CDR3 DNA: TGTGCTAGTGGTTTGTTAAATGGGAATGAGCAGTTCTTC. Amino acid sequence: CASGLLNGNEQFF.

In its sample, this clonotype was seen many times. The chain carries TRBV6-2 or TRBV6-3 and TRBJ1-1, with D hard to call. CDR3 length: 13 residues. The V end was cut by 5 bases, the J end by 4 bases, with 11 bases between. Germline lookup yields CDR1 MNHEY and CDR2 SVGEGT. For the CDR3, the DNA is TGTGCCAGCAGTCATCCAAGCGGCACTGAAGCTTTCTTT. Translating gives CASSHPSGTEAFF.

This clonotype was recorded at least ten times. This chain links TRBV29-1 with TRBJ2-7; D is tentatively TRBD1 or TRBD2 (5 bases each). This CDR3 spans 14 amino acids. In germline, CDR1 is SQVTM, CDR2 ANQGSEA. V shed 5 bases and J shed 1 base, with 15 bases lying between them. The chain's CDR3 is CSVRNGAASYEQYF. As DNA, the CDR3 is TGCAGCGTTAGGAACGGGGCCGCGTCCTACGAGCAGTACTTC.

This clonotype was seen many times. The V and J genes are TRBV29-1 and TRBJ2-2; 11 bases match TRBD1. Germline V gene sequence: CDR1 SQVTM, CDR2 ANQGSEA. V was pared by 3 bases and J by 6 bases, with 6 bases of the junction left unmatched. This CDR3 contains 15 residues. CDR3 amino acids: CSVDGPGQGAGELFF. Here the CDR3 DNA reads TGCAGCGTTGATGGGCCGGGACAGGGGGCCGGGGAGCTGTTTTTT.

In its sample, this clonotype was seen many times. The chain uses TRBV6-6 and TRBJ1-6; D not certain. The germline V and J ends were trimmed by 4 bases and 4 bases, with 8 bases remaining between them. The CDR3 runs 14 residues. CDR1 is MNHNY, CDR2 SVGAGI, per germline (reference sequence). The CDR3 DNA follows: TGTGCCAGCAGTTGGGCAGAGTATAATTCACCCCTCCACTTT. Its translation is CASSWAEYNSPLHF.

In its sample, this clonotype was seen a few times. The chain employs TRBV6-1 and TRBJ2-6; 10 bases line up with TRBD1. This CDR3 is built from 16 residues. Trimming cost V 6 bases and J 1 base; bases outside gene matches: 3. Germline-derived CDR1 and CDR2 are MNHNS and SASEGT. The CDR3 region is CASRPGQGSGANVLTF. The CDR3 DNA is TGTGCCAGCAGACCGGGACAGGGGTCTGGGGCCAACGTCCTGACTTTC.

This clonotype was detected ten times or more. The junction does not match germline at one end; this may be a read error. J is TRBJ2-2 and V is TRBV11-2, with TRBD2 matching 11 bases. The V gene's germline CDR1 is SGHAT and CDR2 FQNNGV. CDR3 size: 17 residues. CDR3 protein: CASSLVTSGRRTGELFF. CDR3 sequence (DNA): TGTGCCAGCAGTTTAGTTACTAGCGGGAGACGTACCGGGGAGCTGTTTTTT.

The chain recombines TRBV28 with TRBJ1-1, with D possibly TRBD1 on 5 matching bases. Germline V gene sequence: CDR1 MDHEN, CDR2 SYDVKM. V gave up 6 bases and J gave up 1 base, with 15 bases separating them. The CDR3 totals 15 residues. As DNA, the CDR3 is TGTGCCAGCAGGCGCCAGGGAGGAGCGAACACTGAAGCTTTCTTT. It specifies CASRRQGGANTEAFF.

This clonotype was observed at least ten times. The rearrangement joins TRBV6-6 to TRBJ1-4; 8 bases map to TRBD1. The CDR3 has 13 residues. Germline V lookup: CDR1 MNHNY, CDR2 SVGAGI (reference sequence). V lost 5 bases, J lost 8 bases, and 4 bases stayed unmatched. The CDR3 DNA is TGTGCCAGCAGTGGACAGGGATACGAAAAACTGTTTTTT. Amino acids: CASSGQGYEKLFF.